This paragraph reports one T cell receptor (beta chain). Its specificity is not known. This sample is drawn from a study of T cell responses to AZD1222 COVID-19 vaccine. For the study at large: The study pooled second doses at about 4 or about 12 weeks. Study-level findings and limits: Two doses of AZD1222 preceded a rise in Spike-specific TCR breadth and depth. Repertoire sampling was restricted to post-peak T cell response timepoints.

J lost 7 bases, V lost 4 bases, and 14 bases had no gene match. The CDR3 totals 18 residues. CDR1 and CDR2 from the germline V gene are SGHNT and YENEEA. Some clones are missing from TCRdb's copy, which holds only in-frame ones; the method was immunoSEQ multiplex PCR. The table has about 150,000 clones, 90% seen once; the top ten hold about 19%. V usage is TRBV11-3 and J usage is TRBJ2-1, with 12 nucleotides matching TRBD2. This receptor was taken from an adult in good health. Source: peripheral blood, taken on day 0 of AZD1222 vaccination. CDR3 sequence: CASSYGRPSGRAGNEQFF. The CDR3 DNA sequence: TGTGCCAGCAGCTACGGACGGCCTAGCGGGAGGGCCGGTAATGAGCAGTTCTTC.